Listed here is a single TCR beta chain. What it recognizes is unknown. The data belong to a study of T cell responses to AZD1222 COVID-19 vaccine. Overall study context: Pooled together were second doses at about 4 or about 12 weeks. Study-wide points: In a largely white British group with more females than males, clonal diversity was possibly underestimated. No day 14 peak samples; only post-peak repertoires were characterized. It was only 6 or 7 AZD1222 recipients who were seropositive at baseline.

TCRdb's copy holds only in-frame clones and misses some; the assay was immunoSEQ multiplex PCR. The sample holds fewer than 150,000 clones, just under 90% seen once. The receptor was derived from an adult in good health. Sequenced here: peripheral blood, sampled on day 0 of AZD1222 vaccination.

CDR3 nucleotide sequence: TGTGCCAGCAGTTACTCGACGGCAGAGAGGGGAAAACTGTTTTTT. Translated: CASSYSTAERGKLFF. The V gene is TRBV6-5, the J gene TRBJ1-4, with D tentatively TRBD1 (5 bases). The length of the CDR3 is 15 residues. The germline CDR1 and CDR2 sequences are MNHEY and SVGAGI. Trimming took off 0 bases at V and 10 bases at J, with 15 bases between the two ends.